This T cell receptor (beta chain) was sequenced in a study of blood T cells in healthy people across ages. Primers used in a second PCR of roughly 6 to 12 cycles were a sample-barcoded 5' primer and a J-beta primer mix. A single record per CDR3 protein comes from TCRdb applying MiXCR to the 5' RACE reads. The table includes about a million distinct CDR3 sequences, around 46% detected once. Worth noting for this clonotype: A junction boundary mismatches the germline segment, possibly from a read error.

The germline V gene has CDR1 MNHNS and CDR2 SASEGT. This CDR3 region has 14 residues. The chain carries TRBV6-1 and TRBJ1-2, with TRBD1 matching over 11 bases. Sample: blood. The TCR comes from a man aged 25-45 years in good health. CDR3 DNA sequence: TGTGCCAGCAGTGGGGACAGGGGGATATATGGCCACACCTTC. This codes for CASSGDRGIYGHTF.